This T cell receptor beta chain was identified during a study of T cells after yellow fever vaccination. One entry per CDR3 protein results from TCRdb running MiXCR on the 5' RACE reads. The sample lists 450,000 to 550,000 distinct CDR3 sequences, 21% occurring once. This TCR was sampled from a man between 18 and 35 years old who received the YFV17D yellow fever vaccine. Sample: PBMCs, taken approximately 22 days after the first yellow fever vaccination.

CDR3 loop: CAIGGAGGYTGELFF. The CDR3 coding sequence is TGTGCCATCGGAGGGGCAGGGGGCTACACCGGGGAGCTGTTTTTT. The genes are TRBV10-3 and TRBJ2-2; 8 bases line up with TRBD1. This CDR3 spans 15 amino acids. The V gene's germline CDR1 is ENHRY and CDR2 SYGVKD. Unmatched junction bases numbered 8, after V lost 8 bases and J lost 3 bases.